The present entry profiles one T cell receptor beta chain with its context. Its antigen is undetermined. TCRdb's copy holds only in-frame clones and misses some; the assay was immunoSEQ multiplex PCR. In the table there are 80,000 to 100,000 clones, 80% to 95% of which are singletons. The data derive from a study of T cell responses to AZD1222 COVID-19 vaccine. Study-level findings and limits: The study found vaccine-associated CD4 TCRs spanning spike, dominant at 160-218 and 743-854.

Germline V gene lookup returns CDR1 SGHRS and CDR2 YFSETQ. The CDR3 extends over 13 amino acids. The V end lost 0 bases, the J end lost 5 bases, and 9 bases lay between the germline ends. This sequence joins TRBV5-1 and TRBJ2-7; TRBD1 might be the D (5 bases). The sequences come from peripheral blood, collected 28 days after the second AZD1222 dose. The receptor was derived from an adult who received the AZD1222 COVID-19 vaccine. The CDR3 loop is CASSLEGADEQYF. The CDR3 region has the DNA TGCGCCAGCAGCTTGGAAGGGGCGGACGAGCAGTACTTC.